Following are 17 T cell receptor beta chains from one sample sequenced in a study of graft-versus-host responses after intestinal transplantation. Assay used: immunoSEQ multiplex PCR; TCRdb lists only in-frame clones, some missing. The data contain 40,000 to 55,000 clones, roughly 84% of them singletons. The antigens these receptors bind are not known. This specimen consisted of unstimulated CD4+ T cells sorted from spleen or lymph node cells, obtained before transplant. The receptors were sampled from a human donor who was the organ donor for an intestinal transplant.

The genes are TRBV5-6 and TRBJ2-3; D not resolved. The V end was cut by 4 bases, the J end by 2 bases, with 5 bases between. Germline V lookup: CDR1 SGHDT, CDR2 YYEEEE. CDR3 size: 12 residues. This CDR3 is CASSPDTDTQYF. The CDR3 DNA reads TGTGCCAGCAGCCCAGACACAGATACGCAGTATTTT.

There are a few counts of this clone. The chain recombines TRBV9 with TRBJ2-7; 11 positions agree with TRBD2. Per the germline V gene, CDR1 is SGDLS and CDR2 is YYNGEE. There are 15 residues in the CDR3. J lost 5 bases, V lost 3 bases, and 7 bases had no gene match. The CDR3 sequence: CASSAIAGGLNEQYF. The CDR3 DNA reads TGTGCCAGCAGCGCTATAGCGGGGGGGCTGAACGAGCAGTACTTC. Together with reference TRBV9 and TRBJ2-7, the CDR3 gives the full variable domain: DSGVTQTPKHLITATGQRVTLRCSPRSGDLSVYWYQQSLDQGLQFLIQYYNGEERAKGNILERFSAQQFPDLHSELNLSSLELGDSALYFCASSAIAGGLNEQYFGPGTRLTVT.

V is TRBV4-3 and J is TRBJ1-2, with 8 bases identical to TRBD1. Trimming removed 0 bases from V and 8 bases from J; junction bases left unmatched: 5. The CDR3 sequence is 14 residues long. CDR1 LGHNA and CDR2 YSLEER come from the germline V gene. The CDR3 DNA follows: TGCGCCAGCAGCCAAGATTGGTGGACAGGGGGCTACACCTTC. The encoded protein is CASSQDWWTGGYTF.

The chain links TRBV5-6 to TRBJ2-1; possible D gene TRBD2, 5 bases. Germline loops: CDR1 SGHDT, CDR2 YYEEEE. There are 15 residues in the CDR3. V lost 1 base to trimming and J lost 4 bases, with 12 bases between them. The CDR3 is CASSLTAAPYNEQFF. The CDR3 DNA follows: TGTGCCAGCAGCTTGACAGCGGCCCCGTACAATGAGCAGTTCTTC.

V and J are TRBV6-4 and TRBJ2-7, with 14 bases lining up with TRBD2. With V trimmed by 3 bases and J by 1 base, 8 bases remained unmatched. Germline assignment: CDR1 MRHNA and CDR2 SNTAGT. The length of the CDR3 is 18 residues. The DNA of the CDR3 is TGTGCCAGCAGTGATACGGGACTAGCGGGAGTGGGGTCCTACGAGCAGTACTTC. This codes for CASSDTGLAGVGSYEQYF.

The gene calls are TRBV5-1 and TRBJ2-3; D is ambiguous. Germline V CDR1 and CDR2: SGHRS, YFSETQ. The CDR3 spans 13 residues. V lost 0 bases, J lost 6 bases, and 8 bases lay in between. CDR3 sequence (DNA): TGCGCCAGCAGCTTGGGCCTACAGGATACGCAGTATTTT. Residues: CASSLGLQDTQYF.

J is TRBJ1-1 and V is TRBV6-9, with no clear D. There are 13 residues in the CDR3. The germline V and J ends were trimmed by 3 bases and 1 base, with 6 bases remaining between them. From germline, CDR1 is MNHGY and CDR2 SVAAGI. The chain's CDR3 is CASSYSQNTEAFF. CDR3 DNA sequence: TGTGCCAGCAGTTACTCGCAGAACACTGAAGCTTTCTTT.

This clone was recorded only once. The genes are TRBV9 and TRBJ2-6, with 7 nucleotides matching TRBD2. The trim removed 0 bases at V and 4 bases at J, leaving 7 bases unmatched. In germline, CDR1 is SGDLS, CDR2 YYNGEE. The CDR3 spans 17 residues. The CDR3 coding sequence is TGTGCCAGCAGCGTAGATAAGGGGAGGGGCGGGGCCAACGTCCTGACTTTC. Amino acids: CASSVDKGRGGANVLTF.

This chain links TRBV6-4 with TRBJ2-1; 14 bases line up with TRBD2. Germline V gene lookup returns CDR1 MRHNA and CDR2 SNTAGT. The ends lost 1 base at V and 1 base at J; junction bases unmatched: 6. This CDR3 region has 19 residues. CDR3 nucleotides: TGTGCCAGCAGTGACTGGGGACTAGCGGGAGTGGGGTCCTACAATGAGCAGTTCTTC. This codes for CASSDWGLAGVGSYNEQFF.

The genes are TRBV19 and TRBJ2-3; 8 positions match TRBD2. Germline-derived CDR1 and CDR2 are LNHDA and SQIVND (reference sequence). Germline trimming cut 4 bases from V and 4 bases from J; bases unmatched to any gene: 1. The CDR3 sequence is 13 residues long. The CDR3 region has the DNA TGTGCCAGTAGTAGCGGGGGGCCAGATACGCAGTATTTT. Protein sequence: CASSSGGPDTQYF.

This clone was found a few times. The chain carries TRBV7-9 and TRBJ2-7; the D gene is possibly TRBD1 (6 bases). The germline V gene encodes CDR1 SEHNR and CDR2 FQNEAQ (reference sequence). The CDR3 is 13 amino acids. V lost 4 bases and J lost 1, with 8 bases in between. CDR3 loop: CASSSDSSYEQYF. Here the CDR3 DNA reads TGTGCCAGCAGCTCGGACAGTTCCTACGAGCAGTACTTC.

CDR3 DNA: TGCGCCAGCAGCTTGGAGGGGGCTGTTGAGACCCAGTACTTC. Its protein is CASSLEGAVETQYF. The chain links TRBV5-1 to TRBJ2-5; 7 bases map to TRBD1. The CDR3 runs to 14 residues. V lost 0 bases and J lost 5; bases outside the gene matches: 4. CDR1 is SGHRS, CDR2 YFSETQ, per germline.

This clone was counted a few times. This sequence joins TRBV25-1 and TRBJ2-4, with D possibly TRBD1 on 5 matching bases. Per the germline V gene, CDR1 is MGHDK and CDR2 is SYGVNS. The CDR3 consists of 14 residues. Trimming stripped 1 base from V and 1 base from J, with 5 bases between. Here the CDR3 reads CASSESGAKNIQYF. The CDR3 DNA reads as TGTGCCAGCAGTGAATCAGGGGCCAAAAACATTCAGTACTTC.

This rearrangement joins TRBV4-1 to TRBJ2-7; D gene uncertain. Germline CDR1 reads MGHRA; CDR2 reads YSYEKL. CDR3 length: 16 amino acids. V was clipped by 1 base and J by 0 bases, with 13 bases between them. In DNA, the CDR3 is TGCGCCAGCAGCCAAGGGGAAACGGGCCTCTCCTACGAGCAGTACTTC. This translates into CASSQGETGLSYEQYF.

The genes are TRBV6-5 and TRBJ1-2, with D possibly matching TRBD1 (6 bases). The CDR3 consists of 15 residues. In germline, CDR1 is MNHEY, CDR2 SVGAGI. Trimming stripped 5 bases from V and 3 bases from J, with 16 bases between. The CDR3 bases are TGTGCCAGCAGTCCACAGGGCGCTGACGACTATGGCTACACCTTC. Its translation: CASSPQGADDYGYTF.

The chain couples TRBV19 to TRBJ2-3; D is ambiguous. The CDR3 runs to 12 residues. Trimming removed 4 bases at V and 3 bases at J, with 5 bases between. Germline CDR1 reads LNHDA; CDR2 reads SQIVND (reference sequence). The CDR3 loop is CASSTITDTQYF. As DNA, the CDR3 is TGTGCCAGTAGTACCATAACAGATACGCAGTATTTT.

The V and J genes are TRBV15 and TRBJ2-7; weak D call: TRBD1 (6 bases). Per germline, CDR1 LNHNV and CDR2 YYDKDF (reference sequence). The CDR3 totals 15 residues. The germline V and J ends were trimmed by 0 bases and 6 bases, with 15 bases remaining between them. CDR3 sequence: CATSRDAGTLGEQYF. In DNA, the CDR3 is TGTGCCACCAGCAGAGATGCAGGGACATTAGGCGAGCAGTACTTC.